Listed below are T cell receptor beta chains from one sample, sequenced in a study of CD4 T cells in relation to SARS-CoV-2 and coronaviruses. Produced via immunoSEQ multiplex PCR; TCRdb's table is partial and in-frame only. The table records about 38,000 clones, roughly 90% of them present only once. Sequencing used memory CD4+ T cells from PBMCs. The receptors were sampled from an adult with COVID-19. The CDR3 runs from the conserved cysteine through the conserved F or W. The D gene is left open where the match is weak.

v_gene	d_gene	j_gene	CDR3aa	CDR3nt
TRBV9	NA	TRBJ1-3	CASSPQGYSGNTIYF	TGTGCCAGCAGTCCACAGGGTTACTCTGGAAACACCATATATTTT
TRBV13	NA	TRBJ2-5	CASSFGEGGRETQYF	TGTGCCAGCAGCTTCGGGGAGGGGGGGCGAGAGACCCAGTACTTC
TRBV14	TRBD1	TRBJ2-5	CASSHSRGTAKIIETQYF	TGTGCCAGCAGCCATTCAAGAGGGACAGCCAAAATTATAGAGACCCAGTACTTC
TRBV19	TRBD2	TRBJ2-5	CASSPKPGLVETQYF	TGTGCCAGTAGTCCAAAACCGGGACTAGTCGAGACCCAGTACTTC
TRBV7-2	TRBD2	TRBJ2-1	CASSPRTSGGSSYNEQFF	TGTGCCAGCAGCCCCCGGACTAGCGGGGGGTCCTCCTACAATGAGCAGTTCTTC
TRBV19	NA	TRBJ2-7	CASSPPGLGKEQYF	TGTGCCAGTAGTCCCCCCGGACTTGGGAAAGAGCAGTACTTC
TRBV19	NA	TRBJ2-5	CASSIDRETQYF	TGTGCCAGTAGTATAGACCGAGAGACCCAGTACTTC
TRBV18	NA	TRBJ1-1	CASSPLGAEAFF	TGTGCCAGCTCACCTCTGGGGGCTGAAGCTTTCTTT
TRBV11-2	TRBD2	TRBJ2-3	CASSLGGLAGRDTQYF	TGTGCCAGCAGCTTAGGGGGACTAGCGGGAAGGGATACGCAGTATTTT
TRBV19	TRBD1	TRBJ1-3	CASSAPRQGARNTIYF	TGTGCCAGTAGTGCCCCGAGACAGGGGGCAAGAAACACCATATATTTT